The rows below give T cell receptor beta chains drawn from one sample of a study of radiation and T cells in renal cell carcinoma. Clones were read by immunoSEQ multiplex PCR, and TCRdb kept only the in-frame ones, dropping some. The table records about 150,000 clones, approximately 86% of them present only once. Source: blood, taken from a patient whose treatment included radiotherapy and nephrectomy. These receptors were obtained from a woman between 45 and 65 years old with renal cell carcinoma. The CDR3 runs from the conserved cysteine through the conserved F or W. The order of the fields is D gene, J gene, V gene, clone size, CDR3 protein, CDR3 DNA. D genes are given only for firm matches. Expanded clones are given a class, and other clones once, few, many or no size at all.

TRBD1 | TRBJ1-2 | TRBV29-1 | NA | CSVTGTGGAKYGYTF | TGCAGCGTAACCGGGACAGGGGGCGCGAAATATGGCTACACCTTC
NA | TRBJ2-7 | TRBV9 | once | CASSGRGGQGIRYEQYF | TGTGCCAGCAGCGGTAGAGGGGGGCAGGGGATAAGGTACGAGCAGTACTTC
TRBD1 | TRBJ2-5 | TRBV5-1 | NA | CASSILGQQETQYF | TGCGCCAGCAGCATTTTGGGACAGCAAGAGACCCAGTACTTC
NA | TRBJ1-4 | TRBV7-9 | once | CASSRMATTNEKLFF | TGTGCCAGCAGCCGAATGGCAACAACTAATGAAAAACTGTTTTTT
TRBD1 | TRBJ2-7 | TRBV7-9 | once | CASSLPPGQGSEQYF | TGTGCCAGCAGCTTACCACCTGGACAGGGAAGCGAGCAGTACTTC
NA | TRBJ1-6 | TRBV18 | once | CASSPRTDYNSPLHF | TGTGCCAGCTCGCCGCGGACAGATTATAATTCACCCCTCCACTTT
NA | TRBJ2-5 | TRBV2 | few | CASSFRGAGTGTQYF | TGTGCCAGCAGTTTCCGGGGGGCGGGGACAGGAACCCAGTACTTC
NA | TRBJ1-1 | TRBV11-2 | NA | CASSLLRVGGTEAFF | TGTGCCAGCAGCTTACTCAGGGTGGGGGGCACTGAAGCTTTCTTT
NA | TRBJ1-4 | TRBV2 | NA | CASNPPGGVEKLFF | TGTGCCAGCAACCCCCCGGGGGGAGTTGAAAAACTGTTTTTT
TRBD1 | TRBJ1-1 | TRBV7-3 | NA | CASSLSPGQGPGIEAFF | TGTGCCAGCAGCTTATCTCCGGGACAGGGGCCCGGTATAGAAGCTTTCTTT
NA | TRBJ1-5 | TRBV18 | NA | CASSLDRFNQPQHF | TGTGCCAGCTCACTAGACAGGTTTAATCAGCCCCAGCATTTT
NA | TRBJ2-7 | TRBV10-3 | NA | CAISGGSSSYEQYF | TGTGCCATCAGCGGTGGCAGTAGCTCCTACGAGCAGTACTTC
NA | TRBJ1-5 | TRBV2 | NA | CASKVFGGNQPQHF | TGTGCCAGCAAAGTATTTGGGGGCAATCAGCCCCAGCATTTT
TRBD1 | TRBJ1-6 | TRBV2 | few | CASSPVLRGNSPLHF | TGTGCCAGCAGTCCAGTCCTCAGGGGGAATTCACCCCTCCACTTT